The following is a T cell receptor (beta chain) sequence with its context. The data were obtained in a study of blood T cell repertoires in COVID-19. Whole-study context: PBMCs, B-cell-depleted T cells, or T cells were the source of the cDNA or gDNA that made up the material.

Under the authors' procedure: Estimation of nucleated cell counts relied on the amplification of reference gene primers. Sequencing was performed with immunoSEQ multiplex PCR; in TCRdb, only in-frame clones are kept and a portion is missing. D and trimming come from the DNA, and the V and J calls and clone size come from that table. The table shows 65,000 to 85,000 clones, with 80% to 90% occurring only once. Sequencing was done on a sample of peripheral blood. The sequence was collected from a human donor in a cohort sampled during active COVID-19.

The CDR3 is CASSFNTDTNEKLFF. The CDR3 coding sequence is TGTGCCAGCAGTTTTAATACAGATACTAATGAAAAACTGTTTTTT. The V gene is TRBV7-3, the J gene TRBJ1-4; D gene ambiguous. The V end was cut by 6 bases, the J end by 2 bases, with 13 bases between. The CDR3 has 15 residues. Germline values: CDR1 SGHTA, CDR2 FQGTGA.